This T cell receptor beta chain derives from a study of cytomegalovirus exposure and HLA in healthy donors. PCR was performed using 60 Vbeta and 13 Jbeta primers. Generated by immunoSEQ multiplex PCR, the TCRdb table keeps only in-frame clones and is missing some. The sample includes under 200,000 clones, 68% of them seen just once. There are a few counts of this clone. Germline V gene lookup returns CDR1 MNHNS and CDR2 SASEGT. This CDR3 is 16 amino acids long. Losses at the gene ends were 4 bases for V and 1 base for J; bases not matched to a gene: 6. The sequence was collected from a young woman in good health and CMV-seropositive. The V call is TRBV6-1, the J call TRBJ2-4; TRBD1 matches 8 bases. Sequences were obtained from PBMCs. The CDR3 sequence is CASSGTGWGAKNIQYF. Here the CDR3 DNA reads TGTGCCAGCAGTGGGACAGGGTGGGGGGCCAAAAACATTCAGTACTTC.